A selection of T cell receptor beta chains follows, all from one sample in a study of cytomegalovirus exposure and HLA in healthy donors. This table comes from immunoSEQ multiplex PCR, and its TCRdb copy is limited to in-frame clones, with some not included. The data show 90,000 to 150,000 clones, 15% seen once. The sample was PBMCs. The receptors shown here come from a woman between 18 and 29 years old in good health and CMV-seronegative. The CDR3 runs from the conserved cysteine through the conserved F or W. The D gene is left open where the match is weak. Only part of the rows carry a size: once, few, many, or a class if the clone is expanded.

J | V | D | size | CDR3 | DNA
TRBJ2-3 | TRBV9 | . | . | CASSVRGDTQYF | TGTGCCAGCAGCGTAAGGGGTGATACGCAGTATTTT
TRBJ1-4 | TRBV29-1 | . | few | CSGTENNEKLFF | TGCAGCGGGACAGAAAATAATGAAAAACTGTTTTTT
TRBJ2-7 | TRBV9 | . | . | CASSVAGDPYEQYF | TGTGCCAGCAGCGTAGCGGGGGACCCCTACGAGCAGTACTTC
TRBJ2-5 | TRBV28 | . | . | CASSFDTPGQETQYF | TGTGCCAGCAGTTTCGACACACCAGGCCAAGAGACCCAGTACTTC
TRBJ2-1 | TRBV7-9 | TRBD2 | few | CASSLFAGAGEQFF | TGTGCCAGCAGCTTATTTGCGGGAGCCGGTGAGCAGTTCTTC
TRBJ1-5 | TRBV6-1 | . | . | CASTDISNQPQHF | TGTGCCAGCACAGACATTAGCAATCAGCCCCAGCATTTT
TRBJ2-5 | TRBV2 | . | . | CASSEGVVSRGLETQYF | TGTGCCAGCAGTGAAGGGGTGGTTTCTAGGGGGTTGGAGACCCAGTACTTC
TRBJ1-2 | TRBV27 | . | . | CASSPVKGTFLYYGYTF | TGTGCCAGCAGTCCAGTTAAGGGGACTTTCTTATACTATGGCTACACCTTC
TRBJ1-2 | TRBV28 | . | few | CASSPGSVYGYTF | TGTGCCAGCAGTCCAGGGTCTGTCTATGGCTACACCTTC
TRBJ1-2 | TRBV30 | . | . | CAWNSGTAYGYTF | TGTGCCTGGAATAGCGGGACGGCCTATGGCTACACCTTC
TRBJ2-1 | TRBV29-1 | TRBD2 | . | CSVGVAGFKFF | TGCAGCGTGGGGGTAGCGGGATTTAAGTTCTTC
TRBJ2-7 | TRBV14 | . | few | CASSEGGRWYEQYF | TGTGCCAGCAGCGAAGGGGGGCGGTGGTACGAGCAGTACTTC
TRBJ1-1 | TRBV27 | . | few | CASSFARRGTNRAFF | TGTGCCAGCAGTTTCGCCCGGCGAGGGACAAACAGGGCTTTCTTT
TRBJ2-7 | TRBV30 | TRBD2 | few | CAWSVRAGDFDEQYF | TGTGCCTGGAGTGTAAGAGCGGGAGACTTTGACGAGCAGTACTTC
TRBJ2-7 | TRBV29-1 | . | few | CSVDGLAGVYEQYF | TGCAGCGTTGACGGCCTAGCTGGGGTCTACGAGCAGTACTTC
TRBJ2-7 | TRBV5-1 | TRBD2 | . | CASSPGTSGDPYYEQYF | TGCGCCAGCAGCCCCGGGACTAGCGGGGACCCCTACTACGAGCAGTACTTC
TRBJ1-5 | TRBV11-2 | . | few | CASSLDSYQPQHF | TGTGCCAGCAGCTTAGATTCCTATCAGCCCCAGCATTTT
TRBJ1-4 | TRBV6-5 | TRBD1 | . | CASKRTGVGNEKLFF | TGTGCCAGCAAAAGGACAGGGGTCGGTAATGAAAAACTGTTTTTT
TRBJ2-2 | TRBV7-9 | . | once | CASRWGRPHPNTGELFF | TGTGCCAGCAGGTGGGGCAGACCGCATCCGAACACCGGGGAGCTGTTTTTT
TRBJ2-7 | TRBV4-3 | TRBD1 | once | CASSQDRGTYEQYF | TGCGCCAGCAGCCAGGACAGGGGGACTTACGAGCAGTACTTC
TRBJ2-3 | TRBV5-4 | TRBD1 | . | CASSFPGQGITDTQYF | TGTGCCAGCAGCTTCCCGGGACAGGGTATAACAGATACGCAGTATTTT